This T cell receptor (beta chain) was recovered during a study of T-cell reconstitution after alpha-beta-depleted transplantation in children. CDR3 length: 15 amino acids. Per the germline V gene, CDR1 is DFQATT and CDR2 is SNEGSKA (reference sequence). Trimming removed 0 bases from V and 4 bases from J; junction bases left unmatched: 7. Unique molecular identifiers tagged the TCRbeta library. TCRdb analysed the PCR reads with MiXCR anew, one entry per CDR3 protein. The sample records 200,000 to 250,000 distinct CDR3 sequences, roughly 9% being singletons. V is TRBV20-1 and J is TRBJ2-5; 8 bases match TRBD2. This sequence was found in a human donor who donated a stem cell graft to a child with acute lymphoblastic leukemia. Material: PBMCs from the stem cell graft donor, obtained from the stem cell graft. This CDR3 is CSARERTSKRETQYF. The CDR3 DNA is TGCAGTGCTAGAGAGAGGACTAGCAAAAGAGAGACCCAGTACTTC.